The TCR beta chain described here comes from a study of blood T cell repertoires in COVID-19. Only in-frame clones appear in the TCRdb table, and some are missing; sequencing was by immunoSEQ multiplex PCR. Among about 160,000 clones listed, about 85% were seen once. Sequencing used peripheral blood. This sequence was found in an older man with COVID-19, enrolled during active disease.

The CDR3 coding sequence is TGTGCCAGCAGGATTCAGGGTTTACCCGGAAACACCATATATTTT. Its protein is CASRIQGLPGNTIYF. The rearrangement links TRBV6-5 to TRBJ1-3, with D perhaps matching TRBD1 (5 bases). Trimming left V 6 bases short and J 4 bases short, with 16 bases between. CDR1 is MNHEY, CDR2 SVGAGI, per germline. The CDR3 has 15 residues.